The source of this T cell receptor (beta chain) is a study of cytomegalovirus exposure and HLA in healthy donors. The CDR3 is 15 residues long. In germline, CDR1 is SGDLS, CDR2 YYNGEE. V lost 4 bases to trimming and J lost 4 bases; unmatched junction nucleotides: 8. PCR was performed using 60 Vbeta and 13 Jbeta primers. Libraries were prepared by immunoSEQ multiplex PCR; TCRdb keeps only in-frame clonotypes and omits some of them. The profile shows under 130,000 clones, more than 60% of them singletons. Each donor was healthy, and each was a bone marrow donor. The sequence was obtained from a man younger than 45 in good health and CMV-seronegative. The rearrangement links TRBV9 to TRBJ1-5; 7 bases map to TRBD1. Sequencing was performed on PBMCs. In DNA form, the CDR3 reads TGTGCCAGCAGCAAAGAGGGGACAGAGAATCAGCCCCAGCATTTT. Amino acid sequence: CASSKEGTENQPQHF.